The next 21 T cell receptor beta chains were all read from a single sample in a study of shared clonotypes between healthy human individuals. Profiled with immunoSEQ multiplex PCR; TCRdb holds only in-frame clones, not every one. This sample yields fewer than 650,000 clones, of which around 78% are seen a single time; about 12% belongs to the top ten. Sequenced input: PBMCs. These receptors all stem from a woman aged 40-49 years in good health. Some clones in this sample may be carry-over from other donors' samples.

The V call is TRBV2, the J call TRBJ1-2; tentative D call: TRBD1 (6 bases). Germline lookup yields CDR1 SNHLY and CDR2 FYNNEI. The length of the CDR3 is 14 residues. V lost 4 bases and J 4 bases, leaving 13 bases between the germline ends. This CDR3 is CASSGQVGTYGYTF. The CDR3 coding sequence is TGTGCCAGCAGTGGACAGGTGGGGACCTATGGCTACACCTTC.

The V call is TRBV2, the J call TRBJ1-4, with 7 positions matching TRBD1. The CDR3 length is 15 residues. From germline, CDR1 is SNHLY and CDR2 FYNNEI. The junction had 8 bases not matched to a gene; V was cut back by 2 bases and J by 8 bases. In nucleotides, the CDR3 is TGTGCCAGCAGTGAATTCGGACAGGAACTAGAAAAACTGTTTTTT. Translated, it gives CASSEFGQELEKLFF.

The rearrangement joins TRBV10-3 to TRBJ2-3; 7 bases match TRBD1. This CDR3 is 16 amino acids long. CDR1 is ENHRY, CDR2 SYGVKD, per germline. The V segment lost 1 base and the J segment 0 bases; nucleotides outside the gene matches: 4. CDR3 loop: CAISEFGTESTDTQYF. The CDR3 DNA reads as TGTGCCATCAGTGAGTTTGGGACAGAAAGCACAGATACGCAGTATTTT.

V usage is TRBV11-2 and J usage is TRBJ1-1; 12 bases align to TRBD1. The V and J ends lost 6 bases and 5 bases, in that order; junction bases with no gene match: 10. Looked up from germline, CDR1 is SGHAT and CDR2 is FQNNGV. The CDR3 runs 16 residues. In DNA form, the CDR3 reads TGTGCCAGCAGACAGACCCCGGGACAGGGGGCTACTGAAGCTTTCTTT. It encodes CASRQTPGQGATEAFF.

The chain employs TRBV5-1 and TRBJ2-7; possibly TRBD1 for D (6 bases). CDR3 size: 12 residues. Germline CDR1 SGHRS, CDR2 YFSETQ. Trimming removed 4 bases from V and 6 bases from J, with 11 bases in between. The CDR3 here is CASSEQGGEQYF. Written as DNA, the CDR3 is TGCGCCAGCAGCGAACAGGGTGGCGAGCAGTACTTC.

The chain employs TRBV11-3 and TRBJ2-1; D may be TRBD1 (5 bases). The CDR3 length is 14 residues. Trimming took off 5 bases at V and 7 bases at J, with 15 bases between the two ends. The germline V gene has CDR1 SGHNT and CDR2 YENEEA. Here the CDR3 DNA reads TGTGCCAGCAGCCCCGCGCGTGGGGCTAATGAGCAGTTCTTC. As protein: CASSPARGANEQFF.

A note on this clone: The same CDR3 can be traced to other DNA sequences in this sample. The chain is built from TRBV30 and TRBJ2-7, with D hard to call. Germline-derived CDR1 and CDR2 are GTSNPN and SVGIG (reference sequence). Trimming removed 3 bases at V and 4 bases at J, with 7 bases between. The CDR3 is 11 amino acids. As DNA, the CDR3 is TGTGCCTGGAGCGGACCGTACGAGCAGTACTTC. Its translation is CAWSGPYEQYF.

The chain links TRBV19 to TRBJ2-3, with D hard to call. The CDR3 loop spans 11 amino acids. V lost 3 bases and J 6 bases, leaving 4 bases between the germline ends. Germline V gene data show CDR1 as LNHDA and CDR2 as SQIVND (reference sequence). DNA of the CDR3: TGTGCCAGTAGTATTTGGGATACGCAGTATTTT. This gives the protein CASSIWDTQYF.

The rearrangement links TRBV11-2 to TRBJ2-5; tentatively, D is TRBD1 (6 bases). Germline CDR1 reads SGHAT; CDR2 reads FQNNGV. V shed 5 bases and J shed 1 base, with 8 bases lying between them. The CDR3 runs to 13 residues. CDR3 loop: CASSRTVQETQYF. The CDR3, as DNA: TGTGCCAGCAGCCGGACAGTCCAAGAGACCCAGTACTTC.

This chain uses TRBV4-3 with TRBJ2-7; 7 bases match TRBD2. The CDR3 is 16 residues long. Germline values: CDR1 LGHNA, CDR2 YSLEER. With 0 bases clipped from V and 3 bases from J, the junction kept 8 bases outside the gene matches. CDR3 sequence: CASSQDSGGANYEQYF. CDR3 nucleotide sequence: TGCGCCAGCAGCCAAGATTCGGGAGGCGCTAACTACGAGCAGTACTTC.

In the case of this clone: The sample has other DNA sequences that encode this CDR3 too. The chain has TRBV7-9 and TRBJ2-1, with D hard to call. Trimming took 3 bases from V and 4 from J, leaving 7 bases between them. Germline-derived CDR1 and CDR2 are SEHNR and FQNEAQ (reference sequence). The CDR3 loop spans 13 amino acids. The CDR3 reads CASSLETYNEQFF. The CDR3 DNA reads as TGTGCCAGCAGCTTGGAGACATACAATGAGCAGTTCTTC.

This clone was found many times. Other nucleotide sequences in the sample specify the same CDR3. The chain employs TRBV28 and TRBJ1-4; 7 nucleotides match TRBD1. V was pared by 6 bases and J by 6 bases, with 7 bases of the junction left unmatched. The CDR3 sequence is 14 residues long. Germline V gene data show CDR1 as MDHEN and CDR2 as SYDVKM. The CDR3 protein is CASRPGGVDEKLFF. Here the CDR3 DNA reads TGTGCCAGCAGGCCAGGGGGTGTTGATGAAAAACTGTTTTTT.

J is TRBJ1-2 and V is TRBV4-1; D not certain. V lost 0 bases and J lost 8, with 16 bases in between. CDR3 length equals 15 residues. The germline V gene has CDR1 MGHRA and CDR2 YSYEKL. In DNA form, the CDR3 reads TGCGCCAGCAGCCAAGAAAATCCACCAACGGGCGGCTACACCTTC. Amino acid sequence: CASSQENPPTGGYTF.

This clone was seen just once. CDR3 sequence reads: CASRRTGSNEKLFF. CDR3 DNA: TGTGCCAGTAGGAGGACAGGGTCGAATGAAAAACTGTTTTTT. The rearrangement links TRBV19 to TRBJ1-4, with 8 bases identical to TRBD1. Germline loops: CDR1 LNHDA, CDR2 SQIVND (reference sequence). This CDR3 region has 14 residues. After removal of 6 bases from V and 5 bases from J, the junction contained 5 bases not matched to a gene.

The genes are TRBV30 and TRBJ1-5, with 10 positions matching TRBD1. The V and J ends lost 1 base and 6 bases, in that order; junction bases with no gene match: 3. The CDR3 consists of 14 residues. Germline V gives CDR1 GTSNPN, CDR2 SVGIG (reference sequence). In DNA form, the CDR3 reads TGTGCCTGGAGTGGGACAGGGGGAGGTCAGCCCCAGCATTTT. Translating gives CAWSGTGGGQPQHF.

This clone has more than one count but fewer than ten. CDR3 sequence: CASSLSRAGAGETQYF. CDR3 nucleotide sequence: TGTGCCAGCAGCTTATCCCGAGCCGGAGCGGGGGAGACCCAGTACTTC. The V gene is TRBV7-6, the J gene TRBJ2-5, with 7 bases matching TRBD2. V lost 2 bases to trimming and J lost 5 bases; unmatched junction nucleotides: 11. The V gene's germline CDR1 is SGHVS and CDR2 FNYEAQ. The CDR3 runs 16 residues. Supplemented by reference TRBV7-6 and TRBJ2-5, the full variable domain reads GAGVSQSPRYKVTKRGQDVALRCDPISGHVSLYWYRQALGQGPEFLTYFNYEAQQDKSGLPNDRFSAERPEGSISTLTIQRTEQRDSAMYRCASSLSRAGAGETQYFGPGTRLLVL.

V is TRBV19 and J is TRBJ1-4; D is unclear. CDR1 is LNHDA, CDR2 SQIVND, per germline (reference sequence). The CDR3 is made up of 15 amino acids. The V end was cut by 3 bases, the J end by 5 bases, with 13 bases between. CDR3 bases: TGTGCCAGTAGTATGAGTTTGGCCGAAAATGAAAAACTGTTTTTT. This encodes CASSMSLAENEKLFF. Full variable domain (missing parts from reference TRBV19 and TRBJ1-4): DGGITQSPKYLFRKEGQNVTLSCEQNLNHDAMYWYRQDPGQGLRLIYYSQIVNDFQKGDIAEGYSVSREKKESFPLTVTSAQKNPTAFYLCASSMSLAENEKLFFGSGTQLSVL.

This chain links TRBV10-3 with TRBJ2-3; D is possibly TRBD2 (5 bases). This CDR3 region has 14 residues. Trimming pared 6 bases from V and 4 bases from J, leaving 14 bases between. CDR1 ENHRY and CDR2 SYGVKD come from the germline V gene. The CDR3 reads CAIRWERTSDTQYF. DNA for the CDR3: TGTGCCATCAGATGGGAGCGGACCTCAGATACGCAGTATTTT.

The chain is built from TRBV19 and TRBJ2-1, with D unresolved. The CDR3 has 11 amino acids. From germline, CDR1 is LNHDA and CDR2 SQIVND (reference sequence). Trimming shortened V by 5 bases and J by 4 bases, and 3 bases separated the two germline ends. CDR3 region: CASSLYNEQFF. DNA of the CDR3: TGTGCCAGTAGTTTATACAATGAGCAGTTCTTC.

Only a few counts were recorded for this clone. This CDR3 is also generated by other DNA sequences in the sample. The chain recombines TRBV11-3 with TRBJ2-2; no reliable D call. The CDR3 extends over 14 amino acids. CDR1 and CDR2 (germline): SGHNT, YENEEA. Between the trimmed V and J ends, which lost 5 bases and 1 base, there was a span of 8 bases. This chain's CDR3 is CASSLLVNTGELFF. CDR3 DNA: TGTGCCAGCAGCCTCCTGGTGAACACCGGGGAGCTGTTTTTT.

The V call is TRBV5-1, the J call TRBJ2-2, with 8 bases that match TRBD1. This CDR3 is built from 16 residues. Unmatched junction bases numbered 6, after V lost 2 bases and J lost 3 bases. CDR1 and CDR2 from the germline V gene are SGHRS and YFSETQ. This chain's CDR3 is CASSFGTGFDTGELFF. The CDR3 DNA follows: TGCGCCAGCAGCTTCGGGACAGGTTTTGACACCGGGGAGCTGTTTTTT.